This T cell receptor (beta chain) originates from a study of T cells in Graves' hyperthyroidism and ophthalmopathy (dated by TCRdb to about 2019). Context from the whole study: Peripheral blood was collected at initial diagnosis, before any treatment. A discovery cohort of approximately 97 patients, about 40 with Graves' ophthalmopathy and 57 with stable Graves' hyperthyroidism, was used to find distinguishing TCR V-J signatures. Prospective prediction of ophthalmopathy was tested in an independent validation cohort consisting of roughly 20 hyperthyroidism patients and some 15 patients who later progressed to ophthalmopathy. The roughly 100 discovery patients were divided at random into training and test sets in a 7:3 ratio. The study also compared thyroid tissue and blood T-cell repertoires from more than five Graves' hyperthyroidism patients. Following sampling, methimazole starting at 30 mg daily was given to hyperthyroidism patients, and high-dose intravenous methylprednisolone was given to ophthalmopathy patients. The paper reports TCR Vbeta CDR3 sequencing of some 140 peripheral blood samples: 40 to 45 ophthalmopathy, fewer than 80 hyperthyroidism and about 17 progressor patients.

This clonotype showed up many times. Its antigen specificity is not known. Base qualities are missing; no much larger clone stands one base away. Counted from cysteine to phenylalanine, this CDR3 has 15 amino acids. Of all the DNA, just the CDR3 is kept, 45 bases in frame from base 1. V has 4 bases trimmed and J has 3 bases trimmed; junction bases matching no gene number 7. CDR1 and CDR2, looked up from the germline V gene, are SGHRS and YFSETQ. Here is what the overall study found, with its caveats: Most expanded thyroid clonotypes (frequency above 0.001) were also detected in blood, suggesting blood repertoires may reflect thyroid immune responses. In validation, the model predicted progression to ophthalmopathy with 55% to 71% sensitivity and approximately 78% specificity, a median of about 6 months before onset. No statistical method was used to set the sample size in advance, and investigators knew the group allocation. Ophthalmopathy was separated from stable hyperthyroidism by a 13 V-J signature model, with approximately 85% sensitivity and 81% to 83% specificity obtained in cross-validation and 80%/75% obtained in testing.

Amplification of TCR beta CDR3 regions was carried out from RNA transcripts. For the first round of RT-PCR on the TCR CDR3, the HTBI primer set was used together with the Qiagen OneStep RT-PCR kit. Libraries were constructed in a second round of multiplex PCR, after which size selection and purification were performed. Libraries were sequenced paired-end with 100 bp reads on an Illumina HiSeq2000. On the authors' methods: SOAPnuke was used to process the raw data, with reads discarded if the reads contained adapters or uncalled bases, had a mean Phred below 15, or lacked an exact constant-primer or identifier match. COPE v1.2.5 was used to merge high-quality paired reads, and clonotypes were defined as unique nucleotide sequences. Clonotypes were aligned to IMGT TRBV, TRBD and TRBJ reference segments using MiTCR v1.1. Analysis was restricted to V-J combinations with a frequency above 0.0001, which covered roughly 99% of repertoires. A TCS score was defined as the ratio between F50 (clonal expansion) and ExV (chaos), using BLOSUM62-based TCRdist between CDR3 peptides within each V-J. Welch's t-statistics and random forest reduced 450 to 600 V-J features to 10 to 15, which were used in a naive Bayes classifier (R e1071). The public reads were run again by TCRdb, first through fastp at Q25 and then through MiXCR, and only productive beta chains were kept. Entries are consolidated by CDR3 protein sequence, retaining the most common genes and DNA. The V and J calls follow TCRdb's processing rather than the paper's. This sample lists around 270,000 distinct CDR3 sequences; around a fifth were detected once. Of the sample, just under 40% falls within the top ten clones.

In the ophthalmopathy patients, disease was moderately to severely active, with a Clinical Activity Score of 3 or more, a NOSPECS grade of 4 or more, and a duration of less than 3 months. Exclusion was applied to patients with uncontrolled infections, other autoimmune diseases, pregnancy or lactation. Diagnoses relied on clinical symptoms, serum thyroxine and TRAb, thyroid ultrasound and orbital computed tomography. PBMCs were separated from roughly 10 ml of fresh peripheral blood using Ficoll-Paque density gradient centrifugation. Total RNA was extracted using Trizol reagent, and RNA quality was assessed on an Agilent 2100 Bioanalyzer.

This TCR was recovered from a man aged 50-60 years with Graves' ophthalmopathy. The material sequenced was blood. The V and J genes are TRBV5-1 and TRBJ2-3, and 8 junctional nucleotides match TRBD2. The CDR3 here reads CASSPLAGRTDTQYF. In nucleotides, the sequence is TGCGCCAGCAGCCCCCTAGCGGGTAGGACAGATACGCAGTATTTT.